The 5 T cell receptor beta chains given below trace back to one sample, sequenced in a study of graft-versus-host responses after intestinal transplantation. TCRdb's copy holds only in-frame clones and misses some; the assay was immunoSEQ multiplex PCR. The table has tens of thousands of clones, about 94% seen once. Antigens for these TCRs are unknown. Specimen: unstimulated CD4+ T cells sorted from spleen or lymph node cells, collected before transplant. Every receptor here comes from a human donor who was the organ donor for an intestinal transplant.

The chain couples TRBV2 to TRBJ2-3, with TRBD2 identical over 9 bases. V trimming: 8 bases; J trimming: 2 bases; junction bases outside the gene matches: 5. Germline CDR1 reads SNHLY; CDR2 reads FYNNEI. This CDR3 spans 14 amino acids. CDR3 in amino acids: CASGLAGVTDTQYF. The CDR3 DNA follows: TGTGCCAGCGGCTTAGCGGGAGTCACAGATACGCAGTATTTT.

In this sample, this clone turned up once. The rearrangement uses TRBV6-1 and TRBJ2-7; no clear D gene. V shed 2 bases and J shed 3 bases, with 14 bases lying between them. The germline CDR1 and CDR2 sequences are MNHNS and SASEGT. The CDR3 consists of 15 residues. CDR3 sequence reads: CASSENITPLYEQYF. The DNA for the CDR3 is TGTGCCAGCAGTGAAAATATCACTCCCCTCTACGAGCAGTACTTC.

Comments on this clone: A read error may produce the germline difference seen at one junction end. The CDR3 loop reads CARSLVAGLAGGDRTTQYF. The DNA of the CDR3 is TGTGCCCGCAGCTTGGTCGCGGGACTAGCGGGGGGGGATAGGACGACCCAGTACTTC. The chain has TRBV5-6 and TRBJ2-5, with TRBD2 identical over 16 bases. CDR1 is SGHDT and CDR2 is YYEEEE in the germline V gene. This CDR3 region has 19 residues.

About this clone: Other DNA sequences of this sample code for an identical CDR3. J is TRBJ1-1 and V is TRBV7-2; D may be TRBD1 (6 bases). The CDR3 is 16 amino acids. The ends were cut back, 1 base at V and 1 base at J, with 13 bases in the middle. In germline, CDR1 is SGHTA, CDR2 FQGNSA. The chain's CDR3 is CASSLVRTGTNTEAFF. Here the CDR3 DNA reads TGTGCCAGCAGCTTAGTTCGAACAGGGACGAACACTGAAGCTTTCTTT. The full variable domain, completed using reference TRBV7-2 and TRBJ1-1, is GAGVSQSPSNKVTEKGKDVELRCDPISGHTALYWYRQSLGQGLEFLIYFQGNSAPDKSGLPSDRFSAERTGGSVSTLTIQRTQQEDSAVYLCASSLVRTGTNTEAFFGQGTRLTVV.

The chain has TRBV7-9 and TRBJ2-7, with D perhaps being TRBD1 or TRBD2 (5 bases each). Trimming stripped 3 bases from V and 0 bases from J, with 12 bases between. The CDR3 is 15 residues long. CDR1 is SEHNR, CDR2 FQNEAQ, per germline (reference sequence). CDR3 sequence: CASSFPGRSSYEQYF. CDR3 coding DNA: TGTGCCAGCAGCTTCCCGGGACGGAGCTCCTACGAGCAGTACTTC.